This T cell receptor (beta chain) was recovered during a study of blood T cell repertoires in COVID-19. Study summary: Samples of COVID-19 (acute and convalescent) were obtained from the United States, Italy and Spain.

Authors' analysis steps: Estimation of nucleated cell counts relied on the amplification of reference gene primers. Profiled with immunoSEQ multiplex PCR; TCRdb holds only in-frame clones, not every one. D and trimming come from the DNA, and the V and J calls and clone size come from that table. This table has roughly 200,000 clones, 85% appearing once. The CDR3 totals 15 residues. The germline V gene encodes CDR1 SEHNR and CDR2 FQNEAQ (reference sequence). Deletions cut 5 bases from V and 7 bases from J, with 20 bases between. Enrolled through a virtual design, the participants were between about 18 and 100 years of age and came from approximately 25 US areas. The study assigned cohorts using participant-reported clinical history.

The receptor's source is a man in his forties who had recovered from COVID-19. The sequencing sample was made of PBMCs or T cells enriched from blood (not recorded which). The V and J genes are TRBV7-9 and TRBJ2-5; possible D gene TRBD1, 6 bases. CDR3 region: CASSADTGTQVTQYF. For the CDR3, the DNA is TGTGCCAGCAGCGCAGATACCGGGACACAGGTGACCCAGTACTTC. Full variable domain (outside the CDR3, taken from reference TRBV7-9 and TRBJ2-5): DTGVSQNPRHKITKRGQNVTFRCDPISEHNRLYWYRQTLGQGPEFLTYFQNEAQLEKSRLLSDRFSAERPKGSFSTLEIQRTEQGDSAMYLCASSADTGTQVTQYFGPGTRLLVL.